The clone carrying this TCR beta chain came up once. This sample was taken from a study of blood T cell repertoires in COVID-19. Study-level information: Spain, Italy and the United States supplied samples that represented acute and convalescent COVID-19. The analysed material was cDNA or gDNA that came from T cells, B-cell-depleted T cells, or PBMCs.

Trimming took 5 bases from V and 6 from J; bases not matched to a gene: 5. CDR3 length: 13 residues. Profiled with immunoSEQ multiplex PCR; TCRdb holds only in-frame clones, not every one. The profile shows under 300,000 clones, roughly nine tenths of them singletons. Recruitment covered 20 to 25 US areas and drew participants whose ages spanned about 18 to 95 years. The chain recombines TRBV12-3 or TRBV12-4 with TRBJ1-2, with 8 nucleotides matching TRBD1. This receptor was obtained from a human donor in a cohort exposed to, infected with or recovered from COVID-19 (not recorded which). The donor label of this sample is uncertain. Material: PBMCs or T cells enriched from blood (not recorded which). The DNA for the CDR3 is TGTGCCAGCAGTAAGCAGGGGGCGGATGGCTACACCTTC. Residues: CASSKQGADGYTF.